What follows are 9 T cell receptor beta chains derived from one specimen sequenced in a study of OX40 agonist ivuxolimab in advanced cancers. TCRdb's table, derived via immunoSEQ multiplex PCR, lists solely in-frame clones and lacks some. The sample lists tens of thousands of clones, roughly 90% occurring once. The sequences come from CD4+ or CD8+ T cells sorted from blood, collected in a trial of the OX40 agonist ivuxolimab. These receptors were obtained from an adult with an advanced solid tumor such as melanoma, head and neck, liver or kidney cancer.

The CDR3 DNA sequence: TGTGCCTGGAGTGTAGGGCACCTCCTGAACACCGGGGAGCTGTTTTTT. Encoded protein: CAWSVGHLLNTGELFF. The chain recombines TRBV30 with TRBJ2-2; D remains ambiguous. The CDR3 has 16 amino acids. Germline CDR1 GTSNPN, CDR2 SVGIG (reference sequence). The ends were cut back, 0 bases at V and 1 base at J, with 12 bases in the middle.

The rearrangement links TRBV28 to TRBJ2-7; a weak D match, TRBD2 (5 bases). Between the trimmed V and J ends, which lost 2 bases and 0 bases, there was a span of 11 bases. CDR3 length equals 15 residues. Germline assignment: CDR1 MDHEN and CDR2 SYDVKM. The CDR3 DNA reads TGTGCCAGCAGTTTAACGTCTCGGGGCTCCTACGAGCAGTACTTC. Translation gives CASSLTSRGSYEQYF. Looking up the rest from reference TRBV28 and TRBJ2-7 gives the full variable domain: DVKVTQSSRYLVKRTGEKVFLECVQDMDHENMFWYRQDPGLGLRLIYFSYDVKMKEKGDIPEGYSVSREKKERFSLILESASTNQTSMYLCASSLTSRGSYEQYFGPGTRLTVT.

This rearrangement joins TRBV5-4 to TRBJ1-1, with no clear D. This CDR3 contains 13 residues. The V gene lost 4 bases and the J gene lost 6 bases, with 13 bases spanning the gap. Germline assignment: CDR1 SGHNT and CDR2 YYREEE (reference sequence). The CDR3 region has the DNA TGTGCCAGCAGCCCGCGAGGGCATTCTGAAGCTTTCTTT. The encoded protein is CASSPRGHSEAFF. The full variable domain, with the rest looked up from reference TRBV5-4 and TRBJ1-1, is ETGVTQSPTHLIKTRGQQVTLRCSSQSGHNTVSWYQQALGQGPQFIFQYYREEENGRGNFPPRFSGLQFPNYSSELNVNALELDDSALYLCASSPRGHSEAFFGQGTRLTVV.

The chain combines TRBV14 with TRBJ1-2; no firm D call. V was shortened by 2 bases and J by 4 bases, with 8 bases between the two germline ends. The CDR3 has 13 residues. Germline V CDR1 and CDR2: SGHDN, FVKESK. CDR3 sequence: CASSQQRLYGYTF. CDR3 bases: TGTGCCAGCAGCCAACAGAGACTCTATGGCTACACCTTC.

The chain recombines TRBV27 with TRBJ2-1; maybe TRBD2 (5 bases). V lost 8 bases and J lost 0, with 11 bases in between. This CDR3 region has 14 residues. Germline V gives CDR1 MNHEY, CDR2 SMNVEV (reference sequence). For the CDR3, the DNA is TGTGCCAGCGGACTGCAGAGCTCCTACAATGAGCAGTTCTTC. It is translated as CASGLQSSYNEQFF.

The chain has TRBV6-5 and TRBJ2-5; D not certain. V was clipped by 1 base and J by 4 bases, with 7 bases between them. Germline V gives CDR1 MNHEY, CDR2 SVGAGI. The CDR3 is 13 amino acids. CDR3 region: CASSYLARETQYF. As DNA, the CDR3 is TGTGCCAGCAGTTACTTGGCCAGAGAGACCCAGTACTTC.

The gene calls are TRBV10-3 and TRBJ1-2; TRBD1 matches 8 bases. Germline CDR1 reads ENHRY; CDR2 reads SYGVKD. The V gene end was trimmed by 4 bases and the J gene end by 4 bases; junction bases not matched to a gene: 5. CDR3 size: 14 residues. CDR3 nucleotide sequence: TGTGCCATCAGTGCTACCGGGACAGGCTATGGCTACACCTTC. Its translation: CAISATGTGYGYTF.

The chain employs TRBV10-3 and TRBJ2-7; possibly TRBD2 for D (5 bases). V lost 6 bases to trimming and J lost 0 bases, with 12 bases between them. The germline V gene encodes CDR1 ENHRY and CDR2 SYGVKD. The CDR3 runs to 14 residues. CDR3 region: CAIRMDLSSYEQYF. CDR3 DNA sequence: TGTGCCATCAGGATGGACTTGAGCTCCTACGAGCAGTACTTC.

This chain joins TRBV28 and TRBJ2-1; TRBD2 matches 11 bases. The CDR3 length is 20 residues. CDR1 and CDR2 (germline): MDHEN, SYDVKM. The V gene end was trimmed by 4 bases and the J gene end by 3 bases; junction bases not matched to a gene: 17. The CDR3 loop reads CASSSSLLAGEGFGYNEQFF. The CDR3, as DNA: TGTGCCAGCAGTTCCAGCCTACTAGCGGGAGAAGGGTTTGGCTACAATGAGCAGTTCTTC.